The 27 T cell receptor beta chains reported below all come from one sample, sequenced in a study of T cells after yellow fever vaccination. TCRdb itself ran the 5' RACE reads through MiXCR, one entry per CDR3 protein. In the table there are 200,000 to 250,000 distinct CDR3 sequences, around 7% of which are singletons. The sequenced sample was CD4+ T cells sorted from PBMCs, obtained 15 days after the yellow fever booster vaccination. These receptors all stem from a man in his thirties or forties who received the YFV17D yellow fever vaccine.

In nucleotides, the CDR3 is TGTGCCAGCAGCCCCGAGGGAAGGCAGTTCTTC. This encodes CASSPEGRQFF. The J gene is TRBJ2-1, the V gene TRBV7-2; a weak D match, TRBD2 (5 bases). The CDR3 is 11 amino acids. Per the germline V gene, CDR1 is SGHTA and CDR2 is FQGNSA. V lost 5 bases and J lost 12, with 11 bases in between. The entire variable domain, with the rest obtained from reference TRBV7-2 and TRBJ2-1, is as follows: GAGVSQSPSNKVTEKGKDVELRCDPISGHTALYWYRQSLGQGLEFLIYFQGNSAPDKSGLPSDRFSAERTGGSVSTLTIQRTQQEDSAVYLCASSPEGRQFFGPGTRLTVL.

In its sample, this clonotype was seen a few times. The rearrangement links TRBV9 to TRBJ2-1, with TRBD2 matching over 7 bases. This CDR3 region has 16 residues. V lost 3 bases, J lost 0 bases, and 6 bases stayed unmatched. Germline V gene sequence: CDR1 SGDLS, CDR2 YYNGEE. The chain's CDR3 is CASSEFGGSSYNEQFF. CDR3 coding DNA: TGTGCCAGCAGCGAGTTCGGCGGGAGCTCCTACAATGAGCAGTTCTTC. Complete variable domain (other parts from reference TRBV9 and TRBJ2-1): DSGVTQTPKHLITATGQRVTLRCSPRSGDLSVYWYQQSLDQGLQFLIQYYNGEERAKGNILERFSAQQFPDLHSELNLSSLELGDSALYFCASSEFGGSSYNEQFFGPGTRLTVL.

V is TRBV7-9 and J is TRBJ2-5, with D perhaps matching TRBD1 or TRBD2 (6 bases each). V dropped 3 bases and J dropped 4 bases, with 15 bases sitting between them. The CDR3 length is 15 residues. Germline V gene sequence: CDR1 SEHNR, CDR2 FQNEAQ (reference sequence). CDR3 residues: CASSFFGGSPETQYF. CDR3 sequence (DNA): TGTGCCAGCAGCTTTTTCGGGGGCAGCCCAGAGACCCAGTACTTC.

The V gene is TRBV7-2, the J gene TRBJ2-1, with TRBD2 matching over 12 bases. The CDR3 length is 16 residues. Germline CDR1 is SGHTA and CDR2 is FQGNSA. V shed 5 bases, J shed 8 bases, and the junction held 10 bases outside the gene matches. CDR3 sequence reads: CASSTTSGSSFHEQFF. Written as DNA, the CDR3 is TGTGCCAGCAGCACGACTAGCGGGAGTAGTTTCCATGAGCAGTTCTTC.

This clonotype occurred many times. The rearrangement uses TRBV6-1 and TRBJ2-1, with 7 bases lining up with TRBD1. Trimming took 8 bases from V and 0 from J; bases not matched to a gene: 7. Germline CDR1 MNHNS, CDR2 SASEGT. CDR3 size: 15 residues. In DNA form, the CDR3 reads TGTGCCAGCCACCCGGGACAGACCTCCTACAATGAGCAGTTCTTC. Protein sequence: CASHPGQTSYNEQFF.

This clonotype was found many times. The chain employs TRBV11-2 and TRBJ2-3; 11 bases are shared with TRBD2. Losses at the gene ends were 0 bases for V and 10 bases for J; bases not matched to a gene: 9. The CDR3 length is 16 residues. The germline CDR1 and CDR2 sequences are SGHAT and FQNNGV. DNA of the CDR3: TGTGCCAGCAGCTTAGATCCCCCATTAGCGGGAGGGCCGCAGTATTTT. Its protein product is CASSLDPPLAGGPQYF.

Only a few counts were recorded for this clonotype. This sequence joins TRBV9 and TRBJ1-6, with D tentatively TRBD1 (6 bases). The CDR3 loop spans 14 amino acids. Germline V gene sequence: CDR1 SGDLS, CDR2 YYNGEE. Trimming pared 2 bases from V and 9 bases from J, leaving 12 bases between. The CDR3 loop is CASSVAGGFSPLHF. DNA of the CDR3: TGTGCCAGCAGCGTCGCGGGGGGCTTTTCACCCCTCCACTTT.

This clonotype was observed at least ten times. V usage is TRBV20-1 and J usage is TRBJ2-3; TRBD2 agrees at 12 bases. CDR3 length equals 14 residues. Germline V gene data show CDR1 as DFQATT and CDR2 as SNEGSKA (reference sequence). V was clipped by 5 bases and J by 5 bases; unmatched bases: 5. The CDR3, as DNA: TGCAGTGCTCGACTAGCGGGAGAAGGAGATACGCAGTATTTT. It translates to CSARLAGEGDTQYF.

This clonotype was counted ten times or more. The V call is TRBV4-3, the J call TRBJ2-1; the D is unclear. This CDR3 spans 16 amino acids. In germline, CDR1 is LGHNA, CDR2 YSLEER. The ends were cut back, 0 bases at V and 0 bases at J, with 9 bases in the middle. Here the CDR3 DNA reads TGCGCCAGCAGCCAAGAGGTGCGGAGCTCCTACAATGAGCAGTTCTTC. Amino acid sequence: CASSQEVRSSYNEQFF.

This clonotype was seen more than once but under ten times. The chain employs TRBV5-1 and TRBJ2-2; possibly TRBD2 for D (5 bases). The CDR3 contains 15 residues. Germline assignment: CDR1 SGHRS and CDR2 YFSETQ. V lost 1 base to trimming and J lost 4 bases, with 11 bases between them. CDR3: CASSLIGVGTGELFF. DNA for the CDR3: TGCGCCAGCAGCTTGATCGGGGTTGGCACCGGGGAGCTGTTTTTT.

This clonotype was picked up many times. CDR3: CASSVQGQPQHF. CDR3 DNA sequence: TGTGCCAGCAGTGTCCAGGGCCAGCCCCAGCATTTT. The chain recombines TRBV28 with TRBJ1-5; a possible D gene is TRBD1 (5 bases). CDR3 length: 12 amino acids. Germline lookup yields CDR1 MDHEN and CDR2 SYDVKM. V was shortened by 5 bases and J by 7 bases, with 9 bases between the two germline ends.

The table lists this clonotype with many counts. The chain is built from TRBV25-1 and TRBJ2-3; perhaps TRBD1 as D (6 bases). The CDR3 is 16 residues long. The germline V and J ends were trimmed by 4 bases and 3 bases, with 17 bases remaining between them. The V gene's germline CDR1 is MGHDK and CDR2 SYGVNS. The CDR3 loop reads CASSVFQGFRTDTQYF. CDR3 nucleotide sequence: TGTGCCAGCAGTGTATTTCAGGGGTTTAGGACAGATACGCAGTATTTT.

CDR3 in amino acids: CASSASPEIQNIQYF. CDR3 coding DNA: TGTGCCAGCAGCGCTTCGCCAGAGATCCAGAACATTCAGTACTTC. The chain has TRBV9 and TRBJ2-4; D unresolved. Deletions cut 3 bases from V and 7 bases from J, with 17 bases between. This CDR3 spans 15 amino acids. Germline values: CDR1 SGDLS, CDR2 YYNGEE.

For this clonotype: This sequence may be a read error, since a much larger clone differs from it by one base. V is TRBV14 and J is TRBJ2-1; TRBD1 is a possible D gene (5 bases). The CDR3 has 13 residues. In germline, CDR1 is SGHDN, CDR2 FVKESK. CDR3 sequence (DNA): TGTGCCAGCATCCAAGATGAAGGGGCCGAGCAGTTCTTC. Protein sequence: CASIQDEGAEQFF.

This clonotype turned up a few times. The CDR3 nucleotides read TGTGCCAGCAGTCCGAAATGGGGAGCTATAGATACGCAGTATTTT. This sequence encodes CASSPKWGAIDTQYF. The chain has TRBV27 and TRBJ2-3, with D possibly being TRBD2 (5 bases). V dropped 5 bases and J dropped 5 bases, with 17 bases sitting between them. CDR1 and CDR2 from the germline V gene are MNHEY and SMNVEV (reference sequence). The CDR3 runs 15 residues.

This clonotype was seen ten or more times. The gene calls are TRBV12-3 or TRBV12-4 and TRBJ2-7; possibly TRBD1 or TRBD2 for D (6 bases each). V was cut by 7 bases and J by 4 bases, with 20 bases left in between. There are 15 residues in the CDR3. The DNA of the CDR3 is TGTGCCAGCACTTTCCAGAGGGGGGCGCGATACGAGCAGTACTTC. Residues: CASTFQRGARYEQYF.

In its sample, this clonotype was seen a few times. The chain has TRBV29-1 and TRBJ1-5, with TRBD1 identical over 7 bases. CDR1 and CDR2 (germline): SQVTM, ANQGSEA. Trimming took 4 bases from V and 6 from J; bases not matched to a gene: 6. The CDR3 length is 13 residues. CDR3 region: CSVVTHRGQPQHF. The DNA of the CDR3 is TGCAGCGTTGTTACCCACAGGGGTCAGCCCCAGCATTTT.

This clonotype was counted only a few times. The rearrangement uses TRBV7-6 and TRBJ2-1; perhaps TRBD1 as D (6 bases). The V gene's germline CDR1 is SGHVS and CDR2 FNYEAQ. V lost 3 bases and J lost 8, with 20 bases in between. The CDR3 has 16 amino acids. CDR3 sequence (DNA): TGTGCCAGCAGCTTCCAACCTACAGGGATTAAGGATGAGCAGTTCTTC. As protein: CASSFQPTGIKDEQFF.

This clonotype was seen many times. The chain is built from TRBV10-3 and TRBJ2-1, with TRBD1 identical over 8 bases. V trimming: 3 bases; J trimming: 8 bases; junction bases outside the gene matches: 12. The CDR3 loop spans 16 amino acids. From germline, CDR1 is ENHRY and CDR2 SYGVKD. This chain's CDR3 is CAISDPGQGGEYEQFF. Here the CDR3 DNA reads TGTGCCATCAGTGACCCAGGACAGGGCGGTGAATATGAGCAGTTCTTC.

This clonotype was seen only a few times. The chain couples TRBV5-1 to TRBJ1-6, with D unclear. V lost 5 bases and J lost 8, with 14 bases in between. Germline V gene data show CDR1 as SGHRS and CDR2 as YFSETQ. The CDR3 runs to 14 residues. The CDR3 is CASRGSQEDSPLHF. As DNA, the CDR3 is TGCGCCAGCAGAGGAAGTCAGGAGGATTCACCCCTCCACTTT.

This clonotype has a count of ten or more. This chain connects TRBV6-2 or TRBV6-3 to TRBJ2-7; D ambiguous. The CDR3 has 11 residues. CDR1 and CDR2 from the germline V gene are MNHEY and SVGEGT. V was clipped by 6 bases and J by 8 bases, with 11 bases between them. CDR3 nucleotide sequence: TGTGCCAGCAGCCAGTCTACGAAGCAGTACTTC. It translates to CASSQSTKQYF.

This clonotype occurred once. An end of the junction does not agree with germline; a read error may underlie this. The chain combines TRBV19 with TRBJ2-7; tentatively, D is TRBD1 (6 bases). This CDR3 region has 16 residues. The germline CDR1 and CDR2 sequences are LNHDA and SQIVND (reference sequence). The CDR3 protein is CAGSTRRGGSDYEQYF. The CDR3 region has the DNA TGTGCCGGTAGTACGCGCAGGGGTGGGAGTGATTACGAGCAGTACTTC.

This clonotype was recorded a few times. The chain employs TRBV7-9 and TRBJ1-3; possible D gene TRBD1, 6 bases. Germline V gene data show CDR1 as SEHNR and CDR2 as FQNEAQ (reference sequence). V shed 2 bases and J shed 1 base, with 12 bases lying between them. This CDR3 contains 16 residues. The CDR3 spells CASSLKSGASGNTIYF. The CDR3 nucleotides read TGTGCCAGCAGCTTAAAATCAGGGGCTTCTGGAAACACCATATATTTT.

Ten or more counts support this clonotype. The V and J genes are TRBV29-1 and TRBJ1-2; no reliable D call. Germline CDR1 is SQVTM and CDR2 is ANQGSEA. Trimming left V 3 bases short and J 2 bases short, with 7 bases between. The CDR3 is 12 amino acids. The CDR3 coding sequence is TGCAGCGTTGACATCGGCAACTATGGCTACACCTTC. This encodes CSVDIGNYGYTF.

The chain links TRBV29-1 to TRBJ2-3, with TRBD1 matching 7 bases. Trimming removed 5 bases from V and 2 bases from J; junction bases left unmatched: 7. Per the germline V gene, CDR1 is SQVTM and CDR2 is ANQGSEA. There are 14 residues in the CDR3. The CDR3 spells CSVSNRGPTDTQYF. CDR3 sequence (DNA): TGCAGCGTTTCAAATAGGGGGCCCACAGATACGCAGTATTTT.

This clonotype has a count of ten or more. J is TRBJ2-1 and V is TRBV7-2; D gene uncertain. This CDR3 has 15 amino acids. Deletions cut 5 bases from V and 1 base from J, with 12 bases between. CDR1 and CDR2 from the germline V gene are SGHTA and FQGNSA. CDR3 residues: CASSNDVSSYNEQFF. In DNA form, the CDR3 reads TGTGCCAGCAGCAACGACGTAAGTTCCTACAATGAGCAGTTCTTC.

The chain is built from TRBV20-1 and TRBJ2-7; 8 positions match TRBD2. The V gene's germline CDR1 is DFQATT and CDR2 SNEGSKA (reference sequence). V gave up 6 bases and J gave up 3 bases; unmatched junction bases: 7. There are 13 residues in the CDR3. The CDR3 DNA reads TGCAGTGCAGGGACTAGGGGTTTCTACGAGCAGTACTTC. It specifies CSAGTRGFYEQYF.